The 5 T cell receptor beta chains reported below all come from one sample, sequenced in a study of blood T cell repertoires in COVID-19. Generated by immunoSEQ multiplex PCR, the TCRdb table keeps only in-frame clones and is missing some. The table lists fewer than 200,000 clones, 88% of them singletons, with roughly 9% in the top ten. Sequencing was performed on PBMCs or T cells enriched from blood (not recorded which). The receptors stem from a woman aged 18-29 years who had recovered from COVID-19.

J is TRBJ1-5 and V is TRBV18; 9 nucleotides agree with TRBD1. The CDR3 loop spans 15 amino acids. The V segment lost 5 bases and the J segment 1 base; nucleotides outside the gene matches: 3. Germline CDR1 and CDR2: KGHSH and LQKENI. CDR3 DNA: TGTGCCAGCTCAGAACAGGGGGCGAGCAATCAGCCCCAGCATTTT. Its protein is CASSEQGASNQPQHF. Full variable domain (remainder filled in from reference TRBV18 and TRBJ1-5): NAGVMQNPRHLVRRRGQEARLRCSPMKGHSHVYWYRQLPEEGLKFMVYLQKENIIDESGMPKERFSAEFPKEGPSILRIQQVVRGDSAAYFCASSEQGASNQPQHFGDGTRLSIL.

The CDR3 DNA reads TGCGCCAGCAGTGAGGACCGGGAGGTATCACCCCTCCACTTT. Amino acid sequence: CASSEDREVSPLHF. The chain uses TRBV10-1 and TRBJ1-6; D is unclear. The CDR3 is made up of 14 amino acids. Germline CDR1 is WNHNN and CDR2 is SYGVQD (reference sequence). The ends were cut back, 2 bases at V and 10 bases at J, with 12 bases in the middle.

A single count supports this clone. The chain combines TRBV18 with TRBJ2-3, with D possibly matching TRBD1 (7 bases). Germline-derived CDR1 and CDR2 are KGHSH and LQKENI. This CDR3 has 16 residues. Trimming left V 2 bases short and J 6 bases short, with 18 bases between. The CDR3 protein is CASSPSRQGGLDTQYF. CDR3 sequence (DNA): TGTGCCAGCTCACCATCTCGACAGGGAGGCCTCGATACGCAGTATTTT.

This chain uses TRBV2 with TRBJ1-1, with D unresolved. This CDR3 region has 11 residues. Trimming took off 6 bases at V and 1 base at J, with 3 bases between the two ends. The germline gives CDR1 SNHLY, CDR2 FYNNEI. CDR3 bases: TGTGCCAGCAGAGCGAACACTGAAGCTTTCTTT. Translating it yields CASRANTEAFF.

V usage is TRBV19 and J usage is TRBJ2-5, with 7 bases identical to TRBD1. Germline CDR1 is LNHDA and CDR2 is SQIVND (reference sequence). J lost 5 bases, V lost 5 bases, and 8 bases had no gene match. The CDR3 is 14 amino acids. The CDR3 region is CASSGTATRETQYF. The CDR3 DNA sequence: TGTGCCAGTAGTGGGACAGCGACGCGGGAGACCCAGTACTTC.